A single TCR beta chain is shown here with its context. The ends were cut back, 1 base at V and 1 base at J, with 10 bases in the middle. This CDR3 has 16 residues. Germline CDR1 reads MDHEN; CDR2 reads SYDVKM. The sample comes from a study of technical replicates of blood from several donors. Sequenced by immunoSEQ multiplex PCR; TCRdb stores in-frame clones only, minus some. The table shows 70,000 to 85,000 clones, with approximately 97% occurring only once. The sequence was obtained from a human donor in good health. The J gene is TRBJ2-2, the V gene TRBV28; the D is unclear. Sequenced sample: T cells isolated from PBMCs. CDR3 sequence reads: CASSLFWQKNTGELFF. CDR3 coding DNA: TGTGCCAGCAGTTTATTTTGGCAGAAGAACACCGGGGAGCTGTTTTTT.